This T cell receptor beta chain originates from a study of T cells expressing NK-cell markers. For the study at large: Sorted T-cell subsets CD3+CD56+NKG2C+, CD3+CD56+NKG2C- and CD3+CD56-NKG2C+ were TCR beta-sequenced.

Germline CDR1 reads GTSNPN; CDR2 reads SVGIG (reference sequence). CDR3 length: 15 residues. On this clonotype itself: The antigen remains unidentified.

Notes on the study in general: Specificity for HCMV among expanded NKG2C+ T cell clones was not established.

TCRdb reprocessed the 5' RACE reads and reports one entry per CDR3 protein, with no DNA. This sample's table reports about 550,000 distinct CDR3 sequences. Material for sequencing was blood T cells: a sorted CD56 or NKG2C T cell subset, CD4+ or CD8+ T cells, or bulk PBMC T cells (not recorded which). The chain has TRBV30 and TRBJ2-6. This sequence was found in a man between 18 and 35 years old in good health. CDR3 residues: CAWSTILVGANVLTF.